The text below deals with one TCR beta chain. The data stem from a study of blood T cell repertoires in COVID-19. Whole-study context: COVID-19 samples from acute and convalescent phases originated in the United States, Italy and Spain. Nucleic acid was either cDNA or gDNA, and it came from T cells, B-cell-depleted T cells, or PBMCs.

Original data processing: Reference gene primer amplification gave nucleated cell count estimates. TCRdb's copy holds only in-frame clones and misses some; the assay was immunoSEQ multiplex PCR. Clone size and V and J calls were adopted from that table, with D and trimming inferred from the DNA. The sample shows 130,000 to 150,000 clones, roughly 90% of them seen only once. After removal of 0 bases from V and 2 bases from J, the junction contained 6 bases not matched to a gene. CDR3 length: 15 residues. The germline gives CDR1 GTSNPN, CDR2 SVGIG (reference sequence). The receptor's source is a human donor in a cohort sampled during active COVID-19. This chain joins TRBV30 and TRBJ2-7; 8 nucleotides align to TRBD1. Material: peripheral blood. The CDR3 loop is CAWSVTRTGPYEQYF. The CDR3 nucleotides read TGTGCCTGGAGTGTCACCAGGACAGGGCCCTACGAGCAGTACTTC.